A selection of T cell receptor beta chains follows, all from one sample in a study of blood T cell repertoires in COVID-19. TCRdb's table, derived via immunoSEQ multiplex PCR, lists solely in-frame clones and lacks some. The sample contains fewer than 500,000 clones, 80% to 90% of which appear only once. Specimen: peripheral blood. These receptors all stem from a woman under 40 with acute or convalescent COVID-19. Each CDR3 is given with its conserved first and last residue. The D gene is left open where the match is weak. Only some rows state a clone size, as once, few, many or a class for expanded clones.

d_gene: NA
v_gene: TRBV9
abundance: NA
j_gene: TRBJ2-3
CDR3nt: TGTGCCAGCAGCGTAGCCGAGGGTATAGCGCTGGGTACGCAGTATTTT
CDR3aa: CASSVAEGIALGTQYF

d_gene: NA
v_gene: TRBV29-1
abundance: NA
j_gene: TRBJ2-1
CDR3nt: TGCAGCCCAGTCGATCCTCAGTCTGAGCAGTTCTTC
CDR3aa: CSPVDPQSEQFF

d_gene: TRBD2
v_gene: TRBV5-1
abundance: NA
j_gene: TRBJ2-3
CDR3nt: TGCGCCAGCACTCGGTTTCGGGGGGGCGGCACAGATACGCAGTATTTT
CDR3aa: CASTRFRGGGTDTQYF

d_gene: TRBD2
v_gene: TRBV7-7
abundance: NA
j_gene: TRBJ2-3
CDR3nt: TGTGCCAGCAGCCCTGACGGACTAGACACAGATACGCAGTATTTT
CDR3aa: CASSPDGLDTDTQYF

d_gene: NA
v_gene: TRBV6-6
abundance: once
j_gene: TRBJ1-3
CDR3nt: TGTGCCAGCAGTTACCCGTCCCCAGAAAACACCATATATTTT
CDR3aa: CASSYPSPENTIYF

d_gene: TRBD1
v_gene: TRBV6-6
abundance: NA
j_gene: TRBJ1-6
CDR3nt: TGTGCCAGCAGTAACGAGGGACAGCATAATTCACCCCTCCACTTT
CDR3aa: CASSNEGQHNSPLHF

d_gene: NA
v_gene: TRBV27
abundance: NA
j_gene: TRBJ2-7
CDR3nt: TGTGCCAGCAGTTTATCGACCCCGGGGGACTGGTACGAGCAGTACTTC
CDR3aa: CASSLSTPGDWYEQYF

d_gene: TRBD1
v_gene: TRBV27
abundance: NA
j_gene: TRBJ2-7
CDR3nt: TGTGCCAGCAGTCCATATTGGGACAGCGAGCAGTACTTC
CDR3aa: CASSPYWDSEQYF

d_gene: NA
v_gene: TRBV7-3
abundance: NA
j_gene: TRBJ2-5
CDR3nt: TGTGCCAGCAGCTTAGTAAAGGGGAAGGCGGAGACCCAGTACTTC
CDR3aa: CASSLVKGKAETQYF

d_gene: TRBD1
v_gene: TRBV30
abundance: NA
j_gene: TRBJ1-6
CDR3nt: TGTGCCTGGAGGGGACAGGGTTATAATTCACCCCTCCACTTT
CDR3aa: CAWRGQGYNSPLHF

d_gene: NA
v_gene: TRBV6-4
abundance: once
j_gene: TRBJ2-1
CDR3nt: TGTGCCAGCAGTGTCGGTACTGAGCAGTTCTTC
CDR3aa: CASSVGTEQFF

d_gene: NA
v_gene: TRBV5-5
abundance: NA
j_gene: TRBJ2-7
CDR3nt: TGTGCCAGCAGCCCCGGCCGGGTCCTTCCCGACGAGCAGTACTTC
CDR3aa: CASSPGRVLPDEQYF

d_gene: NA
v_gene: TRBV10-2
abundance: NA
j_gene: TRBJ2-1
CDR3nt: TGCGCCAGCAGCGACAGTGGGTCTGGTGAGCAGTTCTTC
CDR3aa: CASSDSGSGEQFF

d_gene: TRBD1
v_gene: TRBV2
abundance: NA
j_gene: TRBJ2-7
CDR3nt: TGTGCCAGCAGCCTAACAGGGGCCCCCTACGAGCAGTACTTC
CDR3aa: CASSLTGAPYEQYF

d_gene: NA
v_gene: TRBV29-1
abundance: NA
j_gene: TRBJ2-5
CDR3nt: TGCAGCGTTGTACATCAAGAGACCCAGTACTTC
CDR3aa: CSVVHQETQYF

d_gene: NA
v_gene: TRBV19
abundance: NA
j_gene: TRBJ2-4
CDR3nt: TGTGCCAGTAGCAAATACAGGGTGGCAGGCGACATTCAGTACTTC
CDR3aa: CASSKYRVAGDIQYF

d_gene: NA
v_gene: TRBV2
abundance: NA
j_gene: TRBJ1-6
CDR3nt: TGTGCCAGCAGGAGGGAATCGTCCTATAATTCACCCCTCCACTTT
CDR3aa: CASRRESSYNSPLHF

d_gene: TRBD2
v_gene: TRBV7-3
abundance: NA
j_gene: TRBJ2-1
CDR3nt: TGTGCCAGCAGCCTAGATCCTAGCGGGGGGGCCTACAATGAGCAGTTCTTC
CDR3aa: CASSLDPSGGAYNEQFF

d_gene: NA
v_gene: TRBV2
abundance: NA
j_gene: TRBJ1-6
CDR3nt: TGTGCCAGCATTAGCTTCGGCAATTCACCCCTCCACTTT
CDR3aa: CASISFGNSPLHF

d_gene: NA
v_gene: TRBV5-4
abundance: NA
j_gene: TRBJ1-2
CDR3nt: TGTGCCAGCAGCCCCCCGGGGGTTAACTATGGCTACACCTTC
CDR3aa: CASSPPGVNYGYTF

d_gene: NA
v_gene: TRBV2
abundance: NA
j_gene: TRBJ1-2
CDR3nt: TGTGCCAGCAGTACGCAGAGCGGGTATGGCTACACCTTC
CDR3aa: CASSTQSGYGYTF

d_gene: TRBD1
v_gene: TRBV13
abundance: once
j_gene: TRBJ1-4
CDR3nt: TGTGCCAGCACGACGGGGACAGGGAGCAGCGAAAAACTGTTTTTT
CDR3aa: CASTTGTGSSEKLFF

d_gene: NA
v_gene: TRBV5-4
abundance: NA
j_gene: TRBJ2-6
CDR3nt: TGTGCCAGCAGCTTTATCCGCACCACTCGAGGGACTGGGGCCAACGTCCTGACTTTC
CDR3aa: CASSFIRTTRGTGANVLTF

d_gene: TRBD1
v_gene: TRBV28
abundance: NA
j_gene: TRBJ1-4
CDR3nt: TGTGCCAGCAGGAGACTCGGGACAGGGGATGAAAAACTGTTTTTT
CDR3aa: CASRRLGTGDEKLFF

d_gene: NA
v_gene: TRBV10-2
abundance: NA
j_gene: TRBJ2-1
CDR3nt: TGCGCCAGCAGTGATTATAAGGACTCTTACAATGAGCAGTTCTTC
CDR3aa: CASSDYKDSYNEQFF

d_gene: TRBD2
v_gene: TRBV7-3
abundance: NA
j_gene: TRBJ2-2
CDR3nt: TGTGCCAGCAGCTTAGCGGGGGCGAACACCGGGGAGCTGTTTTTT
CDR3aa: CASSLAGANTGELFF

d_gene: TRBD2
v_gene: TRBV5-1
abundance: NA
j_gene: TRBJ2-1
CDR3nt: TGCGCCAGCAGCTTGGAAAGCGGGGGACTCTCCTACAATGAGCAGTTCTTC
CDR3aa: CASSLESGGLSYNEQFF

d_gene: TRBD2
v_gene: TRBV2
abundance: NA
j_gene: TRBJ2-5
CDR3nt: TGTGCCAGCAGCCCCACTCGCGGGGGTGGGGAGACCCAGTACTTC
CDR3aa: CASSPTRGGGETQYF

d_gene: NA
v_gene: TRBV9
abundance: NA
j_gene: TRBJ2-4
CDR3nt: TGTGCCAGCAGCGTAGCTGGGGCAGTAAACATTCAGTACTTC
CDR3aa: CASSVAGAVNIQYF

d_gene: NA
v_gene: TRBV10-1
abundance: few
j_gene: TRBJ2-7
CDR3nt: TGCGCCAGCAGTGACGGACAGGGAGGGAACGAGCAGTACTTC
CDR3aa: CASSDGQGGNEQYF

d_gene: TRBD1
v_gene: TRBV7-8
abundance: NA
j_gene: TRBJ2-7
CDR3nt: TGTGCCAGCAGCTTAGCATTGGACAGGGTACCCTCCTACGAGCAGTACTTC
CDR3aa: CASSLALDRVPSYEQYF

d_gene: NA
v_gene: TRBV6-5
abundance: once
j_gene: TRBJ1-6
CDR3nt: TGTGCCAGCAGTTACTCCCGGGAGAGGAATAATTCACCCCTCCACTTT
CDR3aa: CASSYSRERNNSPLHF

d_gene: TRBD1
v_gene: TRBV5-1
abundance: NA
j_gene: TRBJ1-1
CDR3nt: TGCGCCAGCAGCACTGAACAGGGGGCAATCACTGAAGCTTTCTTT
CDR3aa: CASSTEQGAITEAFF

d_gene: NA
v_gene: TRBV9
abundance: NA
j_gene: TRBJ2-2
CDR3nt: TGTGCCAGCAGCGTAGTTTCGGCCGGGGAGCTGTTTTTT
CDR3aa: CASSVVSAGELFF

d_gene: NA
v_gene: TRBV13
abundance: NA
j_gene: TRBJ2-7
CDR3nt: TGTGCCAGCAGCCTACTAACGTACGAGCAGTACTTC
CDR3aa: CASSLLTYEQYF

d_gene: TRBD1
v_gene: TRBV7-2
abundance: NA
j_gene: TRBJ2-2
CDR3nt: TGTGCCAGCAGTCGGGGACAGCAAACGTCCGGGGAGCTGTTTTTT
CDR3aa: CASSRGQQTSGELFF

d_gene: NA
v_gene: TRBV4-1
abundance: NA
j_gene: TRBJ1-6
CDR3nt: TGCGCCAGCAGCCCCCAGGGGTATAATTCACCCCTCCACTTT
CDR3aa: CASSPQGYNSPLHF

d_gene: TRBD2
v_gene: TRBV7-8
abundance: NA
j_gene: TRBJ2-5
CDR3nt: TGTGCCAGCAGTTCCGTACCGGGGGGAGCCCAAGAGACCCAGTACTTC
CDR3aa: CASSSVPGGAQETQYF

d_gene: NA
v_gene: TRBV28
abundance: NA
j_gene: TRBJ1-5
CDR3nt: TGTGCCAGCAGTTCTCAACGGGGAGGGGGCAATCAGCCCCAGCATTTT
CDR3aa: CASSSQRGGGNQPQHF

d_gene: TRBD1
v_gene: TRBV24-1
abundance: NA
j_gene: TRBJ1-3
CDR3nt: TGTGCCACCAGTGATGGAAGGGGGCCCGGAAACACCATATATTTT
CDR3aa: CATSDGRGPGNTIYF

d_gene: TRBD2
v_gene: TRBV9
abundance: NA
j_gene: TRBJ2-1
CDR3nt: TGTGCCAGCAACCAGCTAGCGGGGGGCTACAATGAGCAGTTCTTC
CDR3aa: CASNQLAGGYNEQFF

d_gene: TRBD1
v_gene: TRBV12-3/TRBV12-4
abundance: NA
j_gene: TRBJ1-1
CDR3nt: TGTGCCAGCAGTTTATCAGGGGGCACTGAAGCTTTCTTT
CDR3aa: CASSLSGGTEAFF

d_gene: NA
v_gene: TRBV28
abundance: NA
j_gene: TRBJ2-1
CDR3nt: TGTGCCAGCAGTTTGAAATTGGGAGAAAGTGAGCAGTTCTTC
CDR3aa: CASSLKLGESEQFF

d_gene: TRBD1
v_gene: TRBV29-1
abundance: NA
j_gene: TRBJ1-6
CDR3nt: TGCAGCGTTCGACAGGGGGAAGGCTCACCCCTCCACTTT
CDR3aa: CSVRQGEGSPLHF

d_gene: TRBD1
v_gene: TRBV30
abundance: NA
j_gene: TRBJ2-5
CDR3nt: TGTGCCTGCGAATCGACAGGGGGCCTGGGAGAGACCCAGTACTTC
CDR3aa: CACESTGGLGETQYF

d_gene: NA
v_gene: TRBV9
abundance: NA
j_gene: TRBJ1-4
CDR3nt: TGTGCCAGCAGCGTCAAAGGGGCGCAGAATGAAAAACTGTTTTTT
CDR3aa: CASSVKGAQNEKLFF

d_gene: NA
v_gene: TRBV11-3
abundance: once
j_gene: TRBJ1-6
CDR3nt: TGTGCCAGCAGCTTCCACAGGTTCTACTATAATTCACCCCTCCACTTT
CDR3aa: CASSFHRFYYNSPLHF

d_gene: TRBD2
v_gene: TRBV27
abundance: NA
j_gene: TRBJ2-7
CDR3nt: TGTGCCAGCAGTTTTCTGGGGGGAGGGAGCGAGCAGTACTTC
CDR3aa: CASSFLGGGSEQYF

d_gene: NA
v_gene: TRBV6-5
abundance: NA
j_gene: TRBJ1-1
CDR3nt: TGTGCCAGCAGTCTTACAGGGTACACTGAAGCTTTCTTT
CDR3aa: CASSLTGYTEAFF

d_gene: NA
v_gene: TRBV3-1/TRBV3-2
abundance: once
j_gene: TRBJ2-1
CDR3nt: TGTGCCAGCAGCCAAGTAAACTACAATGAGCAGTTCTTC
CDR3aa: CASSQVNYNEQFF

d_gene: TRBD2
v_gene: TRBV5-8
abundance: NA
j_gene: TRBJ2-1
CDR3nt: TGTGCCAGCTTACTAGCGGGGGCCTACAATGAGCAGTTCTTC
CDR3aa: CASLLAGAYNEQFF

d_gene: TRBD2
v_gene: TRBV2
abundance: NA
j_gene: TRBJ2-5
CDR3nt: TGTGCCAGCGGGCTAGCGGGACCGAGGGAGACCCAGTACTTC
CDR3aa: CASGLAGPRETQYF

d_gene: TRBD2
v_gene: TRBV6-1
abundance: NA
j_gene: TRBJ2-5
CDR3nt: TGTGCCAGCAAGGTCGTTTATTGGGGGGGAGAGACCCAGTACTTC
CDR3aa: CASKVVYWGGETQYF

d_gene: NA
v_gene: TRBV13
abundance: NA
j_gene: TRBJ2-7
CDR3nt: TGTGCCAGCAGCTTAGCCAGGGTGTACGAGCAGTACTTC
CDR3aa: CASSLARVYEQYF